Described below is a single T cell receptor beta chain sequence and its context. The antigen is not known. V was pared by 7 bases and J by 0 bases, with 3 bases of the junction left unmatched. This CDR3 region has 15 residues. Germline CDR1 is KGHSH and CDR2 is LQKENI. Primers: 60 Vbeta forward and 13 Jbeta reverse. Sequenced by immunoSEQ multiplex PCR; TCRdb stores in-frame clones only, minus some. This table holds under 200,000 clones, over 75% found once. The data were taken from a study of cytomegalovirus exposure and HLA in healthy donors. General observations from the study: Serostatus for CMV was the only available immune exposure information. One variant, a missense change in DCLRE1C, was linked in a later analysis to TCR beta V- and J-gene trimming. Relative to the approximately 700-donor mean, N-insertions were reportedly fewer in an Asian-associated ancestry cluster in a later analysis.

The source is a woman between 50 and 59 years old in good health and CMV-seronegative. The chain links TRBV18 to TRBJ2-1; TRBD2 matches 10 bases. Material: PBMCs. DNA of the CDR3: TGTGCCAGCTTTCGGACTAGCGGCTCCTACAATGAGCAGTTCTTC. It encodes CASFRTSGSYNEQFF. The variable domain in full, with the rest retrieved from reference TRBV18 and TRBJ2-1, is NAGVMQNPRHLVRRRGQEARLRCSPMKGHSHVYWYRQLPEEGLKFMVYLQKENIIDESGMPKERFSAEFPKEGPSILRIQQVVRGDSAAYFCASFRTSGSYNEQFFGPGTRLTVL.